Described below is a single T cell receptor beta chain sequence and its context. Its antigen is not identified. The sample originates from a study of CD8+ T cells in alopecia areata. Study-level information: The protocol delivered tofacitinib for 6 to 18 months, then withdrew it for 6 months. Broader study findings: Across lesional scalp, and particularly alopecia totalis/universalis, clonality surpassed that of normal scalp. Scalp sequencing also captures normal skin's resident alphabeta T cells.

As to treatment: oral pan-JAK inhibitor, 5-10 mg twice daily. The CDR3 consists of 15 residues. The junction had 6 bases not matched to a gene; V was cut back by 4 bases and J by 5 bases. Germline V gene data show CDR1 as SGDLS and CDR2 as YYNGEE. Following RNA extraction, reverse transcription yielded cDNA that acted as the sequencing template. Libraries were prepared by immunoSEQ multiplex PCR; TCRdb keeps only in-frame clonotypes and omits some of them. Among 180,000 or so clones listed, roughly 64% were seen once. The clonotype comes from a human donor with alopecia areata. The rearrangement uses TRBV9 and TRBJ2-5; 12 bases are shared with TRBD2. The sequencing used CD4+ T cells sorted from blood, collected at week 24, from a patient treated with tofacitinib. This chain's CDR3 is CASSSSGTSGETQYF. In DNA, the CDR3 is TGTGCCAGCAGCTCGTCCGGGACTAGCGGGGAGACCCAGTACTTC.